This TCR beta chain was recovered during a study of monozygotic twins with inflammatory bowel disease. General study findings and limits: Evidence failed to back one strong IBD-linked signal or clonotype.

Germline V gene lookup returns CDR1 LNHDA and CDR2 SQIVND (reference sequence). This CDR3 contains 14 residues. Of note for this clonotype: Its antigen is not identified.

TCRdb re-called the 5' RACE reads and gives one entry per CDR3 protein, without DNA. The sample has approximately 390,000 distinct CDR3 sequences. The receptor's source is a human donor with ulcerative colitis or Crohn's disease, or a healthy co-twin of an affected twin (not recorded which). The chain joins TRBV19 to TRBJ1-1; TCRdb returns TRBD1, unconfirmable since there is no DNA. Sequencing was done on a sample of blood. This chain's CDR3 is CASSRGQVAPEAFF.